What follows are 27 T cell receptor beta chains derived from one specimen sequenced in a study of blood T cell repertoires in COVID-19 (dated by TCRdb to the early 2020s). The library was produced with the immunoSEQ multiplex PCR assay. This is the immuneACCESS table as TCRdb keeps it, with only in-frame sequences that have V and J called. A part of the clones is gone; compared with another copy, unresolved V genes explain less than half, and the rest is unexplained. This sample is represented by around 190,000 clones; 70% to 90% of them were singletons. Of the sample, approximately 2% falls within the top ten clones. The sequenced material came from peripheral blood. The receptors here all came from a man younger than 30 who had recovered from COVID-19.

This chain links TRBV25-1 with TRBJ2-2; TRBD2 aligns across 8 bases. The V segment lost 8 bases and the J segment 0 bases; nucleotides outside the gene matches: 8. The length of the CDR3 is 16 residues. The V gene's germline CDR1 is MGHDK and CDR2 SYGVNS. The CDR3 is CASPSGRRANTGELFF. The DNA of the CDR3 is TGTGCCAGCCCGAGCGGGAGAAGAGCGAACACCGGGGAGCTGTTTTTT.

The V call is TRBV7-3, the J call TRBJ2-3; 11 positions match TRBD2. This CDR3 is built from 15 residues. Germline V gene lookup returns CDR1 SGHTA and CDR2 FQGTGA. J was trimmed by 1 base and V by 4 bases; bases with no gene match: 1. In DNA, the CDR3 is TGTGCCAGCAGCTGGGGACTAGCGGGCACAGATACGCAGTATTTT. Translating gives CASSWGLAGTDTQYF.

This clone was recorded once. The gene calls are TRBV7-6 and TRBJ2-2; D is perhaps TRBD2 (7 bases). This CDR3 is built from 18 residues. V was trimmed by 5 bases and J by 4 bases, leaving 23 bases between them. Germline V gene sequence: CDR1 SGHVS, CDR2 FNYEAQ. This CDR3 reads CASSPHKERGGFTGELFF. CDR3 in DNA: TGTGCCAGCAGCCCCCACAAAGAGAGGGGGGGGTTCACCGGGGAGCTGTTTTTT. Combining the CDR3 with reference TRBV7-6 and TRBJ2-2 gives the whole variable domain GAGVSQSPRYKVTKRGQDVALRCDPISGHVSLYWYRQALGQGPEFLTYFNYEAQQDKSGLPNDRFSAERPEGSISTLTIQRTEQRDSAMYRCASSPHKERGGFTGELFFGEGSRLTVL.

This clone was counted between two and nine times. The V call is TRBV5-1, the J call TRBJ2-1; D perhaps matches TRBD2 (5 bases). Trimming shortened V by 0 bases and J by 6 bases, and 7 bases separated the two germline ends. CDR3 length: 13 amino acids. From germline, CDR1 is SGHRS and CDR2 YFSETQ. CDR3 sequence: CASSLGTSNEQFF. The CDR3 coding sequence is TGCGCCAGCAGCTTGGGGACTTCCAATGAGCAGTTCTTC.

The CDR3 protein is CASSVGLVGIGGYTF. CDR3 bases: TGTGCCAGCAGCGTAGGGCTGGTCGGGATCGGTGGCTACACCTTC. The chain employs TRBV9 and TRBJ1-2; D ambiguous. The CDR3 has 15 amino acids. V lost 0 bases, J lost 7 bases, and 16 bases lay in between. Germline CDR1 and CDR2: SGDLS and YYNGEE.

The chain links TRBV3-1 (or the pseudogene TRBV3-2) to TRBJ2-2, with 8 bases matching TRBD2. The V and J ends lost 3 bases and 5 bases, in that order; junction bases with no gene match: 5. There are 15 residues in the CDR3. Germline assignment: CDR1 LGHDT and CDR2 YNNKEL (reference sequence). The CDR3 region is CASSQGASGTGELFF. CDR3 DNA: TGTGCCAGCAGCCAGGGGGCTAGCGGGACCGGGGAGCTGTTTTTT.

The J gene is TRBJ1-2, the V gene TRBV19; 9 bases line up with TRBD1. Germline loops: CDR1 LNHDA, CDR2 SQIVND (reference sequence). This CDR3 is 12 amino acids long. V was clipped by 7 bases and J by 7 bases; unmatched bases: 4. This CDR3 is CASTPTGGGYTF. CDR3 bases: TGTGCCAGTACCCCGACAGGGGGTGGCTACACCTTC.

The chain joins TRBV5-6 to TRBJ1-1, with D tentatively TRBD1 (6 bases). The CDR3 sequence is 16 residues long. The germline CDR1 and CDR2 sequences are SGHDT and YYEEEE. V was pared by 4 bases and J by 0 bases, with 16 bases between. The CDR3 reads CASSVGGPAMNTEAFF. In DNA, the CDR3 is TGTGCCAGCAGCGTAGGGGGACCGGCGATGAACACTGAAGCTTTCTTT.

The V call is TRBV15, the J call TRBJ2-7; 9 nucleotides align to TRBD2. The V segment lost 0 bases and the J segment 4 bases; nucleotides outside the gene matches: 10. Germline V lookup: CDR1 LNHNV, CDR2 YYDKDF (reference sequence). There are 17 residues in the CDR3. CDR3 bases: TGTGCCACCAGCAGAGATACGGCCACTAGCGGGCGATACGAGCAGTACTTC. Translation: CATSRDTATSGRYEQYF.

The chain recombines TRBV27 with TRBJ2-6; D is ambiguous. Germline V gene data show CDR1 as MNHEY and CDR2 as SMNVEV (reference sequence). Trimming removed 8 bases from V and 0 bases from J, with 2 bases in between. This CDR3 has 12 residues. CDR3 loop: CASRSGANVLTF. The CDR3 DNA reads as TGTGCCAGCCGCTCTGGGGCCAACGTCCTGACTTTC. The variable domain in full, with the rest retrieved from reference TRBV27 and TRBJ2-6, is EAQVTQNPRYLITVTGKKLTVTCSQNMNHEYMSWYRQDPGLGLRQIYYSMNVEVTDKGDVPEGYKVSRKEKRNFPLILESPSPNQTSLYFCASRSGANVLTFGAGSRLTVL.

The J gene is TRBJ2-5, the V gene TRBV2, with TRBD1 identical over 11 bases. Germline V CDR1 and CDR2: SNHLY, FYNNEI. The V gene end was trimmed by 1 base and the J gene end by 3 bases; junction bases not matched to a gene: 4. The CDR3 length is 16 residues. CDR3 nucleotide sequence: TGTGCCAGCAGTGAAGAAAGGGACAGGGGGAAAGAGACCCAGTACTTC. Amino acid sequence: CASSEERDRGKETQYF. The full variable domain, completed using reference TRBV2 and TRBJ2-5, is EPEVTQTPSHQVTQMGQEVILRCVPISNHLYFYWYRQILGQKVEFLVSFYNNEISEKSEIFDDQFSVERPDGSNFTLKIRSTKLEDSAMYFCASSEERDRGKETQYFGPGTRLLVL.

The rearrangement joins TRBV6-5 to TRBJ1-2; unclear D gene. The germline V gene encodes CDR1 MNHEY and CDR2 SVGAGI. Trimming removed 8 bases from V and 5 bases from J, with 21 bases in between. CDR3 length equals 15 residues. The CDR3 nucleotides are TGTGCCAGCCAAAATCGGGAAGTATTAAAATATGGCTACACCTTC. Protein product: CASQNREVLKYGYTF.

This clone showed up just once. The chain carries TRBV7-9 and TRBJ2-4; D perhaps matches TRBD1 (6 bases). The CDR3 extends over 17 amino acids. V was clipped by 1 base and J by 0 bases, with 13 bases between them. CDR1 is SEHNR, CDR2 FQNEAQ, per germline (reference sequence). Written as DNA, the CDR3 is TGTGCCAGCAGCTTAGGGAGGACAGAACTAGCCAAAAACATTCAGTACTTC. It encodes CASSLGRTELAKNIQYF.

This clone was seen a single time. V and J are TRBV19 and TRBJ2-7; D is possibly TRBD2 (6 bases). The CDR3 is 15 amino acids. The V gene lost 1 base and the J gene lost 5 bases, with 15 bases spanning the gap. Germline V lookup: CDR1 LNHDA, CDR2 SQIVND (reference sequence). CDR3 amino acids: CASSIAGREADEQYF. In nucleotides, the CDR3 is TGTGCCAGTAGTATAGCGGGCAGGGAGGCGGACGAGCAGTACTTC. Variable domain in full (rest from reference TRBV19 and TRBJ2-7): DGGITQSPKYLFRKEGQNVTLSCEQNLNHDAMYWYRQDPGQGLRLIYYSQIVNDFQKGDIAEGYSVSREKKESFPLTVTSAQKNPTAFYLCASSIAGREADEQYFGPGTRLTVT.

The chain links TRBV6-5 to TRBJ2-5, with TRBD2 as a possible D gene (6 bases). This CDR3 is 16 amino acids long. Germline assignment: CDR1 MNHEY and CDR2 SVGAGI. The germline V and J ends were trimmed by 0 bases and 2 bases, with 13 bases remaining between them. The CDR3 spells CASSYSMVSGQETQYF. The CDR3 DNA reads as TGTGCCAGCAGTTACTCGATGGTTAGCGGACAAGAGACCCAGTACTTC.

V usage is TRBV29-1 and J usage is TRBJ1-1, with TRBD1 matching over 8 bases. The trim removed 6 bases at V and 4 bases at J, leaving 4 bases unmatched. Germline CDR1 SQVTM, CDR2 ANQGSEA. This CDR3 has 12 amino acids. The CDR3 nucleotides read TGCAGCGTACGTACAGGGGGCACTGAAGCTTTCTTT. The encoded protein is CSVRTGGTEAFF.

V usage is TRBV4-1 and J usage is TRBJ2-2; 9 bases are shared with TRBD2. J lost 4 bases, V lost 1 base, and 7 bases had no gene match. CDR1 and CDR2 from the germline V gene are MGHRA and YSYEKL. The CDR3 spans 17 residues. As DNA, the CDR3 is TGCGCCAGCAGCCAAGTTTTAGCGGGAGTTGTCACCGGGGAGCTGTTTTTT. Its protein product is CASSQVLAGVVTGELFF.

This clone was counted between two and nine times. Here the CDR3 reads CASSQVPTGGNEQFF. CDR3 nucleotides: TGCGCCAGCAGCCAAGTACCGACAGGGGGAAATGAGCAGTTCTTC. This chain joins TRBV4-1 and TRBJ2-1; 9 nucleotides match TRBD1. CDR1 and CDR2 (germline): MGHRA, YSYEKL. J was trimmed by 7 bases and V by 1 base; bases with no gene match: 5. This CDR3 contains 15 residues.

The CDR3 DNA reads as TGTGCCAGCAGCTTAACGGGACTAGCGGGTTTAGATACGCAGTATTTT. This sequence encodes CASSLTGLAGLDTQYF. The rearrangement links TRBV13 to TRBJ2-3; 12 nucleotides align to TRBD2. Germline V gives CDR1 PRHDT, CDR2 FYEKMQ (reference sequence). The V gene end was trimmed by 2 bases and the J gene end by 5 bases; junction bases not matched to a gene: 5. This CDR3 is built from 16 residues.

The CDR3 loop is CASSWTSGSGREQYF. CDR3 sequence (DNA): TGTGCCAGCAGTTGGACTAGCGGTTCCGGGCGAGAGCAGTACTTC. The V and J genes are TRBV2 and TRBJ2-7; 10 bases line up with TRBD2. This CDR3 has 15 amino acids. Per the germline V gene, CDR1 is SNHLY and CDR2 is FYNNEI. Trimming took 5 bases from V and 7 from J; bases not matched to a gene: 11. Looking up the rest from reference TRBV2 and TRBJ2-7 gives the full variable domain: EPEVTQTPSHQVTQMGQEVILRCVPISNHLYFYWYRQILGQKVEFLVSFYNNEISEKSEIFDDQFSVERPDGSNFTLKIRSTKLEDSAMYFCASSWTSGSGREQYFGPGTRLTVT.

The chain has TRBV2 and TRBJ1-2; D call uncertain. The V gene's germline CDR1 is SNHLY and CDR2 FYNNEI. V shed 6 bases and J shed 5 bases, with 7 bases lying between them. The length of the CDR3 is 11 residues. The CDR3 region has the DNA TGTGCCAGCAGACGGGAGTATGGCTACACCTTC. Translated: CASRREYGYTF.

V gene TRBV6-5 combines with J gene TRBJ2-1; 11 positions match TRBD1. V shed 6 bases and J 9 bases; nucleotides not matched to a gene: 7. This CDR3 comprises 14 residues. CDR1 and CDR2 from the germline V gene are MNHEY and SVGAGI. CDR3 region: CASSRPGTGGEQFF. The CDR3, as DNA: TGTGCCAGCAGCCGTCCCGGGACAGGGGGTGAGCAGTTCTTC.

CDR3 nucleotide sequence: TGCGCCAGCAGCCCCGGACAGGGAGGGTATGGAAACATTCAGTACTTC. Translation: CASSPGQGGYGNIQYF. The chain recombines TRBV5-1 with TRBJ2-4; maybe TRBD1 (8 bases). Germline lookup yields CDR1 SGHRS and CDR2 YFSETQ. With 4 bases removed from V and 6 bases from J, the gap between germline ends came to 20 bases. The CDR3 loop spans 16 amino acids.

The J gene is TRBJ1-2, the V gene TRBV10-2; D is undetermined. Germline V lookup: CDR1 WSHSY, CDR2 SAAADI. The V and J ends lost 3 bases and 7 bases respectively, with 21 bases between them. The CDR3 has 16 amino acids. CDR3 loop: CASSEPAARGKVGYTF. DNA of the CDR3: TGCGCCAGCAGTGAACCCGCTGCACGGGGAAAGGTTGGCTACACCTTC.

This sequence joins TRBV27 and TRBJ1-1, with D possibly matching TRBD1 (6 bases). Germline lookup yields CDR1 MNHEY and CDR2 SMNVEV (reference sequence). V lost 5 bases and J 1 base, leaving 11 bases between the germline ends. This CDR3 is built from 14 residues. The CDR3 reads CASSQRTANTEAFF. In nucleotides, the CDR3 is TGTGCCAGCAGTCAGAGGACAGCGAACACTGAAGCTTTCTTT.

This rearrangement joins TRBV4-3 to TRBJ2-1; perhaps TRBD1 as D (5 bases). With 2 bases removed from V and 5 bases from J, the gap between germline ends came to 19 bases. Germline V gene sequence: CDR1 LGHNA, CDR2 YSLEER. CDR3 length equals 17 residues. As DNA, the CDR3 is TGCGCCAGCAGCCAATTAGGCGGCGAGGTGACAGACAATGAGCAGTTCTTC. It encodes CASSQLGGEVTDNEQFF.

Only a few counts were recorded for this clone. The genes are TRBV11-2 and TRBJ2-7; D unclear. Germline V gives CDR1 SGHAT, CDR2 FQNNGV. This CDR3 has 14 amino acids. V lost 5 bases and J 9 bases, leaving 20 bases between the germline ends. The CDR3 DNA reads as TGTGCCAGCAGCCTCGGTCTCTCCGAAGCAGGGCAGTACTTC. Amino acids: CASSLGLSEAGQYF.